The sequence of this T cell receptor beta chain was determined in a study of human T cells and chemical hapten exposure. Study-level information: Upper-back patches of 0.01% DPC were read at 6 days.

Time point meaning: pre-sensitization, week 0. The treatment: therapeutic diphenylcyclopropenone sensitization with weekly scalp DPC. The table lists this clonotype with many counts. TCRdb re-called the RACE reads through MiXCR, storing one row per CDR3 protein. The sample records about 380,000 distinct CDR3 sequences, 4.5% to 5.5% being singletons. V lost 0 bases and J lost 1, with 3 bases in between. The germline V gene encodes CDR1 KGHSH and CDR2 LQKENI. The CDR3 is 13 amino acids. J is TRBJ1-1 and V is TRBV18; D unresolved. The sequencing used whole blood, collected in connection with sensitization to the hapten diphenylcyclopropenone (DPC). This sequence originates from a woman in her forties or fifties with alopecia areata. Some clones in this sample may be carry-over from other donors' samples. CDR3 in DNA: TGTGCCAGCTCACCACCGCCGAACACTGAAGCTTTCTTT. This codes for CASSPPPNTEAFF.